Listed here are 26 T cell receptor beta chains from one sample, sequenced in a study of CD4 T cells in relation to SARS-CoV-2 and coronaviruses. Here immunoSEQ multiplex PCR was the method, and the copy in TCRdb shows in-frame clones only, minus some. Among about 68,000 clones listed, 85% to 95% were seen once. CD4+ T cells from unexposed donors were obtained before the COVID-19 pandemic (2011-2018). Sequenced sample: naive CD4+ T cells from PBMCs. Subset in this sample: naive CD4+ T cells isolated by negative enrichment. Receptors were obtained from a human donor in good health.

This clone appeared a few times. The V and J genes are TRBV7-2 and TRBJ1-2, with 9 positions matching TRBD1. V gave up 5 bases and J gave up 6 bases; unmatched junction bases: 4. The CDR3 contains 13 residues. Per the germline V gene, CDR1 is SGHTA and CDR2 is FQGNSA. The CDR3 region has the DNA TGTGCCAGCAGCACGGGACAGGGAGATGGCTACACCTTC. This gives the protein CASSTGQGDGYTF. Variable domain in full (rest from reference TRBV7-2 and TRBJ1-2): GAGVSQSPSNKVTEKGKDVELRCDPISGHTALYWYRQSLGQGLEFLIYFQGNSAPDKSGLPSDRFSAERTGGSVSTLTIQRTQQEDSAVYLCASSTGQGDGYTFGSGTRLTVV.

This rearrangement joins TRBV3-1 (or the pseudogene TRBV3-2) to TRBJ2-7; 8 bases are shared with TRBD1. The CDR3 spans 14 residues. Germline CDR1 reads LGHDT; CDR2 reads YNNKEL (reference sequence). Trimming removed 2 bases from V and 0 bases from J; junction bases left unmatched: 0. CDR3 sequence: CASSQTGGSYEQYF. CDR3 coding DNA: TGTGCCAGCAGCCAAACAGGGGGCTCCTACGAGCAGTACTTC.

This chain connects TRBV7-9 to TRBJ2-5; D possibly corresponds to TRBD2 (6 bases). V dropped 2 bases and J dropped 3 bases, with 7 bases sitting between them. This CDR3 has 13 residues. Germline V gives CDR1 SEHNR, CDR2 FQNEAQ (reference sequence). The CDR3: CASSLPGEETQYF. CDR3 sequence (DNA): TGTGCCAGCAGCTTACCGGGGGAAGAGACCCAGTACTTC.

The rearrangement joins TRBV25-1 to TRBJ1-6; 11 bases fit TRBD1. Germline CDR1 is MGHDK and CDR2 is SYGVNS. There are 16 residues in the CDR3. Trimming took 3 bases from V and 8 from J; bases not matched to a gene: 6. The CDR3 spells CASSDTRGQGDSPLHF. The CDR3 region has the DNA TGTGCCAGCAGTGATACCCGGGGACAGGGGGATTCACCCCTCCACTTT.

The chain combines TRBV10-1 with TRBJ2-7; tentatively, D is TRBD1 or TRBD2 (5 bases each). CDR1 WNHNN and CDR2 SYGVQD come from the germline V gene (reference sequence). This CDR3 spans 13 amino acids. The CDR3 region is CELLRDQSYEQYF. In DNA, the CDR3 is TGCGAACTACTCCGGGACCAATCCTACGAGCAGTACTTC.

The CDR3 is CASSLGTTDTQYF. The CDR3 bases are TGTGCCAGCAGCCTGGGGACCACAGATACGCAGTATTTT. V usage is TRBV9 and J usage is TRBJ2-3; tentatively, D is TRBD1 or TRBD2 (5 bases each). V shed 4 bases and J shed 2 bases, with 8 bases lying between them. This CDR3 is built from 13 residues. CDR1 and CDR2 from the germline V gene are SGDLS and YYNGEE.

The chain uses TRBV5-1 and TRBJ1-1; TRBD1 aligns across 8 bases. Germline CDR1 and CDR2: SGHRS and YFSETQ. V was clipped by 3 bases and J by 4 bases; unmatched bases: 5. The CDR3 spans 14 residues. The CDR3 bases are TGCGCCAGCAGCTCAGGGGGCGCCGCCACTGAAGCTTTCTTT. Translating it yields CASSSGGAATEAFF.

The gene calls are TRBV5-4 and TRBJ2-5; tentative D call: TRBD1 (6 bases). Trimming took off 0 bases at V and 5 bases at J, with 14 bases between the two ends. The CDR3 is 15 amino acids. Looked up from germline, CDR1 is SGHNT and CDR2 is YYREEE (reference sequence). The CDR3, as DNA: TGTGCCAGCAGCTTGGATGCCAGGGGTGGCGAGACCCAGTACTTC. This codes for CASSLDARGGETQYF. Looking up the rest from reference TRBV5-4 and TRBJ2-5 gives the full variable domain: ETGVTQSPTHLIKTRGQQVTLRCSSQSGHNTVSWYQQALGQGPQFIFQYYREEENGRGNFPPRFSGLQFPNYSSELNVNALELDDSALYLCASSLDARGGETQYFGPGTRLLVL.

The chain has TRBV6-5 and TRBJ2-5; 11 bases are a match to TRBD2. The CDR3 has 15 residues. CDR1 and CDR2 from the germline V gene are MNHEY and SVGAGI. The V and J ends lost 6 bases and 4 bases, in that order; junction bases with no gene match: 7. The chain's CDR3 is CASRLGTSGLETQYF. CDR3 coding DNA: TGTGCCAGCAGACTTGGGACTAGCGGTTTAGAGACCCAGTACTTC.

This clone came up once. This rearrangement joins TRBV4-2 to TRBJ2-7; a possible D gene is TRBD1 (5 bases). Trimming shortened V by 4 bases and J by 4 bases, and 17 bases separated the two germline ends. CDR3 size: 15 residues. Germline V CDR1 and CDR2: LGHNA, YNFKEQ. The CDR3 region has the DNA TGTGCCAGCAGCCTAAAAGGGGCTTCGGTGTACGAGCAGTACTTC. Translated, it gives CASSLKGASVYEQYF.

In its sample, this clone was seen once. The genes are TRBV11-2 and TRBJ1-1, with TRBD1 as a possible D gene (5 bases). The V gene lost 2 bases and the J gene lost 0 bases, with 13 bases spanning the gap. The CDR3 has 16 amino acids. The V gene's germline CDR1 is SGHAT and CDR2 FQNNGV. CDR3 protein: CASSLRAGWMNTEAFF. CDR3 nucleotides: TGTGCCAGCAGCTTACGGGCAGGGTGGATGAACACTGAAGCTTTCTTT.

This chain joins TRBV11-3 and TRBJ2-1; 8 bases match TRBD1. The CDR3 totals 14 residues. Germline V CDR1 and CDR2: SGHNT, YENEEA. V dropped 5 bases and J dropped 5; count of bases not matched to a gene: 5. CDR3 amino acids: CASSGTGPHNEQFF. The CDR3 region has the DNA TGTGCCAGCAGCGGGACAGGTCCACACAATGAGCAGTTCTTC.

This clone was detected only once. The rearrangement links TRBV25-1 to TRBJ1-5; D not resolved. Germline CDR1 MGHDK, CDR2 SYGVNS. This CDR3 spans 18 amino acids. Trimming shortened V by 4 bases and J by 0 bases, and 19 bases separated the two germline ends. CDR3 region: CASSGTPGDTYSNQPQHF. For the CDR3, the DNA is TGTGCCAGCAGTGGGACCCCGGGAGACACTTATAGCAATCAGCCCCAGCATTTT.

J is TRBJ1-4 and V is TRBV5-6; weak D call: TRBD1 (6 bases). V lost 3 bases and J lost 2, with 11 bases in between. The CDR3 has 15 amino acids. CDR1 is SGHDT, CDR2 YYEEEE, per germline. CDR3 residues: CASSSRGGTNEKLFF. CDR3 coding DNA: TGTGCCAGCAGCTCGAGAGGGGGGACTAATGAAAAACTGTTTTTT. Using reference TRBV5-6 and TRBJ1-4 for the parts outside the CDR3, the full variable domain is DAGVTQSPTHLIKTRGQQVTLRCSPKSGHDTVSWYQQALGQGPQFIFQYYEEEERQRGNFPDRFSGHQFPNYSSELNVNALLLGDSALYLCASSSRGGTNEKLFFGSGTQLSVL.

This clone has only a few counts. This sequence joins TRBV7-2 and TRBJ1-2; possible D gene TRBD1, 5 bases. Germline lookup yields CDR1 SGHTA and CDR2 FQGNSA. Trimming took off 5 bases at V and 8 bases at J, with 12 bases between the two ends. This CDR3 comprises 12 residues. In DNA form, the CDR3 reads TGTGCCAGCAGCATGACAGTGGGGGGCTACACCTTC. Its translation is CASSMTVGGYTF. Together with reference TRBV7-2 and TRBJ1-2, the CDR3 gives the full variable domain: GAGVSQSPSNKVTEKGKDVELRCDPISGHTALYWYRQSLGQGLEFLIYFQGNSAPDKSGLPSDRFSAERTGGSVSTLTIQRTQQEDSAVYLCASSMTVGGYTFGSGTRLTVV.

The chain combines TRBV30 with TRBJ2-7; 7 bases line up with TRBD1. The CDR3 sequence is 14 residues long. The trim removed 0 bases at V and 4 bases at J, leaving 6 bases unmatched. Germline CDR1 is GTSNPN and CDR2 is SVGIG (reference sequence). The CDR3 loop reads CAWSVHETGYEQYF. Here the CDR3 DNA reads TGTGCCTGGAGTGTACACGAGACAGGGTACGAGCAGTACTTC.

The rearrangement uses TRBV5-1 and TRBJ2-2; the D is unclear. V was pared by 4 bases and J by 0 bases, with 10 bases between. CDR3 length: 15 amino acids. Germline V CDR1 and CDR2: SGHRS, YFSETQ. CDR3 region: CASSPDRPNTGELFF. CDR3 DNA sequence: TGCGCCAGCAGCCCAGACCGTCCGAACACCGGGGAGCTGTTTTTT. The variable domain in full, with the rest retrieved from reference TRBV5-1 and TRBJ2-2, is KAGVTQTPRYLIKTRGQQVTLSCSPISGHRSVSWYQQTPGQGLQFLFEYFSETQRNKGNFPGRFSGRQFSNSRSEMNVSTLELGDSALYLCASSPDRPNTGELFFGEGSRLTVL.

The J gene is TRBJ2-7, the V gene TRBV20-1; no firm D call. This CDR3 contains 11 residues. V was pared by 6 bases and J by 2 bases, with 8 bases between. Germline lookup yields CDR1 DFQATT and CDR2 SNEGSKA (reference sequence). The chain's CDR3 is CSADETYEQYF. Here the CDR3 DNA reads TGCAGTGCGGATGAGACCTACGAGCAGTACTTC.

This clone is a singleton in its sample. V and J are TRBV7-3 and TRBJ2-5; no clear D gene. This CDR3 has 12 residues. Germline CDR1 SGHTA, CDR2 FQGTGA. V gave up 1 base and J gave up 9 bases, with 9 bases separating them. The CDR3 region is CASSLSGSPQYF. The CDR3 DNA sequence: TGTGCCAGCAGCTTAAGTGGTAGCCCCCAGTACTTC.

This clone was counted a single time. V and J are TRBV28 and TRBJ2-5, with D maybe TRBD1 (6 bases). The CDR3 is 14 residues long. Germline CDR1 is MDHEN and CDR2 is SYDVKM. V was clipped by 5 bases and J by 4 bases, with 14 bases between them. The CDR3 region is CASSTTGFLETQYF. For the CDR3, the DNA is TGTGCCAGCAGTACAACAGGGTTCTTAGAGACCCAGTACTTC.

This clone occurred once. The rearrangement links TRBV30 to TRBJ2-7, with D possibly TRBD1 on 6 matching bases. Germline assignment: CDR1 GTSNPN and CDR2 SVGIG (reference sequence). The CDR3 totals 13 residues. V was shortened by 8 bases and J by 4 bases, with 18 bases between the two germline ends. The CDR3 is CAGWGQGSYEQYF. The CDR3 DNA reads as TGTGCCGGATGGGGGCAGGGGAGTTACGAGCAGTACTTC. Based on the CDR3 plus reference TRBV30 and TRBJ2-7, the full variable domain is SQTIHQWPATLVQPVGSPLSLECTVEGTSNPNLYWYRQAAGRGLQLLFYSVGIGQISSEVPQNLSASRPQDRQFILSSKKLLLSDSGFYLCAGWGQGSYEQYFGPGTRLTVT.

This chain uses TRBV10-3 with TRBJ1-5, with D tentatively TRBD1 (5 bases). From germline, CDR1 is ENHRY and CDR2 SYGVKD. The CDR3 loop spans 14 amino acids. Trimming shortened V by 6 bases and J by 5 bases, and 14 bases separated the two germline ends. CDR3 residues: CAIRASGNDQPQHF. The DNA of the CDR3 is TGTGCCATCAGGGCCTCAGGGAATGATCAGCCCCAGCATTTT.

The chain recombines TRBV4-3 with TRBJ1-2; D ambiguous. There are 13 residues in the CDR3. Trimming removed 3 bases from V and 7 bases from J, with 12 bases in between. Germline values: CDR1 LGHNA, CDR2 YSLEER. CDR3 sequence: CASSQEMGVGYTF. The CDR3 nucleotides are TGCGCCAGCAGCCAGGAAATGGGCGTTGGCTACACCTTC.

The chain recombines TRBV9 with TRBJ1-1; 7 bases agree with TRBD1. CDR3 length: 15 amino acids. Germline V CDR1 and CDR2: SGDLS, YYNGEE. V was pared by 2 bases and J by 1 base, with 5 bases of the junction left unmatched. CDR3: CASSVTGFGNTEAFF. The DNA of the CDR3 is TGTGCCAGCAGCGTGACAGGGTTCGGGAACACTGAAGCTTTCTTT.

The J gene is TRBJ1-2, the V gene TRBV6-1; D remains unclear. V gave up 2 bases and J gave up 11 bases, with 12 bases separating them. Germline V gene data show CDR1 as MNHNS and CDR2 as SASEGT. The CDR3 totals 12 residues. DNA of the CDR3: TGTGCCAGCAGTGAAAGGACCCGCCGGTACACCTTC. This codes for CASSERTRRYTF.

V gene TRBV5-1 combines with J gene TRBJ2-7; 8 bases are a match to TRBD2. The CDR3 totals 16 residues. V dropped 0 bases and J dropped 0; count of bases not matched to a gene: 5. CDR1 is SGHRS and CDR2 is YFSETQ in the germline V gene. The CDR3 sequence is CASSLGPGGSSYEQYF. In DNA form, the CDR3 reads TGCGCCAGCAGCTTGGGGCCGGGGGGGAGCTCCTACGAGCAGTACTTC.